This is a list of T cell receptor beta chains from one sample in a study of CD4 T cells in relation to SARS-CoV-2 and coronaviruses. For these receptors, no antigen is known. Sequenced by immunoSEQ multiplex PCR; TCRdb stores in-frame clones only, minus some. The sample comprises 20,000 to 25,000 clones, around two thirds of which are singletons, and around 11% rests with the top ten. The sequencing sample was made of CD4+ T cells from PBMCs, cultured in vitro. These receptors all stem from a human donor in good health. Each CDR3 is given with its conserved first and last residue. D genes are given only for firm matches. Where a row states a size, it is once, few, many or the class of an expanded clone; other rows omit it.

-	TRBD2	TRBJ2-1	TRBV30	TGTGCCTGGAGTGTTAGCGGGCGAACCTACAATGAGCAGTTCTTC	CAWSVSGRTYNEQFF
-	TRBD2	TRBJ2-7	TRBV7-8	TGTGCCAGCAGCCCTAGGGGGGGACTAGCTTCGTACGAGCAGTACTTC	CASSPRGGLASYEQYF
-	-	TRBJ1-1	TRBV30	TGTGCCTGGAGTGTACTGGGAGGGAACCCTGAAGCTTTCTTT	CAWSVLGGNPEAFF
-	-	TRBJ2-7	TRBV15	TGTGCCACCAGCAGATTGGCGACTAAGAAGGAGCAGTACTTC	CATSRLATKKEQYF
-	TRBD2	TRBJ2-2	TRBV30	TGTGCCTGGAGTGCCCCCGGGACTAGCACCGGGGAGCTGTTTTTT	CAWSAPGTSTGELFF
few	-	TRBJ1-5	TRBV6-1	TGTGCCAGCAGTGATTTGGGTTTCGAGCCCCAGCATTTT	CASSDLGFEPQHF
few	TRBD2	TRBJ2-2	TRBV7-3	TGTGCCAGCAGCGCAGCTAGCGGGCACACCGGGGAGCTGTTTTTT	CASSAASGHTGELFF
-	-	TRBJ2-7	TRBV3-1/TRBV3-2	TGTGCCAGCAGCCAAGTCGTGGGGGCAAGGGTCTACGAGCAGTACTTC	CASSQVVGARVYEQYF
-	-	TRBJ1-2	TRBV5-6	TGTGCCAGCAGCCTACAGGGAATCGGTGTGGGTGGCTACACCTTC	CASSLQGIGVGGYTF
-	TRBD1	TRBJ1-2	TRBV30	TGTGCCTGGAGAAAAGGGGGCGTCGCGTACTATGGCTACACCTTC	CAWRKGGVAYYGYTF
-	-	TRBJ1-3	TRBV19	TGTGCCAGTAGAAGGGGAAACACCATATATTTT	CASRRGNTIYF
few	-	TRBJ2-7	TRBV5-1	TGCGCCAGCAGCTTGGATAGGGGTCCCGAGCAGTACTTC	CASSLDRGPEQYF
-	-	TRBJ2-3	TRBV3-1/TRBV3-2	TGTGCCAGCAGCCCGCCCGACACAGCAGATACGCAGTATTTT	CASSPPDTADTQYF
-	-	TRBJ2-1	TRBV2	TGTGCCAGCAGGGAGTACAATGAGCAGTTCTTC	CASREYNEQFF
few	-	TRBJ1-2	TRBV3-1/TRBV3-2	TGTGCCAGCAGCCAGAGGGGGTCAGGGTACTATGGCTACACCTTC	CASSQRGSGYYGYTF
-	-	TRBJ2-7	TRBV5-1	TGCGCCAGCAGCTTGTCTCTAGAGTACGAGCAGTACTTC	CASSLSLEYEQYF
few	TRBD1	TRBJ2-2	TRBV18	TGTGCCAGCGTACAGGGGCGAAACACCGGGGAGCTGTTTTTT	CASVQGRNTGELFF
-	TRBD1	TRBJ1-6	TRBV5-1	TGCGCCAGCAGCATCGGGACAGCCCAGGGGGATTCACCCCTCCACTTT	CASSIGTAQGDSPLHF
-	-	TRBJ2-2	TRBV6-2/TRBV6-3	TGTGCCAGCAGTTACTCCCGGACCGGGGAGCTGTTTTTT	CASSYSRTGELFF
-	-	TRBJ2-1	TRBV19	TGTGCCAGTAGGACAGGAAGCGAGCAGTTCTTC	CASRTGSEQFF
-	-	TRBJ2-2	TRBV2	TGTGCCAGCAGGACCATAAACACCGGGGAGCTGTTTTTT	CASRTINTGELFF
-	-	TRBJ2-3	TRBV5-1	TGCGCCAGCAGCCCACTTCACCCGAACACAGATACGCAGTATTTT	CASSPLHPNTDTQYF
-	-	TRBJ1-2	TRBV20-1	TGCAGTGCTAGTGGGCAGGGTAACTATGGCTACACCTTC	CSASGQGNYGYTF
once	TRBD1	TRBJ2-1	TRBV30	TGTGCCTGCAGGGGACAGTCCTACAATGAGCAGTTCTTC	CACRGQSYNEQFF
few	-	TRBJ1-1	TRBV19	TGTGCCAGTAGCCTCAGAACCTCGAACACTGAAGCTTTCTTT	CASSLRTSNTEAFF
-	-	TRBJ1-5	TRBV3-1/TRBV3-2	TGTGCCAGCAGCCAAGTGTCAGGGGGCAATCAGCCCCAGCATTTT	CASSQVSGGNQPQHF
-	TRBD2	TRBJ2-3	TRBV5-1	TGCGCCAGCAGCCCACTAGCGGGAGAAGGAACAGATACGCAGTATTTT	CASSPLAGEGTDTQYF
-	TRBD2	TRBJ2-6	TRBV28	TGTGCCAGCAGTTTATTTCGGCTGACTAGCTCCCTCCTCTCTGGGGCCAACGTCCTGACTTTC	CASSLFRLTSSLLSGANVLTF
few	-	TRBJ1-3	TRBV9	TGTGCCAGCAGCGTAGAAGGTGGAAACACCATATATTTT	CASSVEGGNTIYF
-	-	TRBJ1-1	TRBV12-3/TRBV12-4	TGTGCCAGCAGTTTGAGGAACACTGAAGCTTTCTTT	CASSLRNTEAFF
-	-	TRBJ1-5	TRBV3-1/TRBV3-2	TGTGCCAGCAGCCAAGGGACATTGGGGAATCAGCCCCAGCATTTT	CASSQGTLGNQPQHF
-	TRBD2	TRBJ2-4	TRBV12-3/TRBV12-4	TGTGCCAGCAGTTTCGGGGGGAAAAACATTCAGTACTTC	CASSFGGKNIQYF
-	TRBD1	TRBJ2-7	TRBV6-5	TGTGCCAGCAGGAGACAGGGTTCTGACGAGCAGTACTTC	CASRRQGSDEQYF
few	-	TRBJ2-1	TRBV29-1	TGCAGCGTGTGGGCAGGGGGGACTTGGATGAACAATGAGCAGTTCTTC	CSVWAGGTWMNNEQFF
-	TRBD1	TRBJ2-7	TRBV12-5	TGTGCTAGTGGTTTGGTATTGGGACAGGGTTGGTACGAGCAGTACTTC	CASGLVLGQGWYEQYF
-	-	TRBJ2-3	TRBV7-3	TGTGCCAGCAGCTTAAGTCAGGGAACGGATACGCAGTATTTT	CASSLSQGTDTQYF
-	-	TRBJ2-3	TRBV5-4	TGTGCCACATACCTCGACCCGGCGGGGACAGATACGCAGTATTTT	CATYLDPAGTDTQYF
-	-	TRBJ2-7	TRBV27	TGTGCCAGCAGTCCTCGGGGAGGCCTGGCCGAGCAGTACTTC	CASSPRGGLAEQYF
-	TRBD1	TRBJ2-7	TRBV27	TGTGCCAGCATGGCCGGGACAGGAGGATTAGAGCAGTACTTC	CASMAGTGGLEQYF
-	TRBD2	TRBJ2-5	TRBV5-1	TGCGCCAGCAGCTTGAGGCCTAGCGGCGGGGGAGACCAGTACTTC	CASSLRPSGGGDQYF
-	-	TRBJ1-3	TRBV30	TGTGCCTGGAGTGTACTGGCGACCATTTCTGGAAACACCATATATTTT	CAWSVLATISGNTIYF
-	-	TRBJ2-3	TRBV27	TGTGCCAGCAGTTTATGGGCGGATAAACCAGATACGCAGTATTTT	CASSLWADKPDTQYF
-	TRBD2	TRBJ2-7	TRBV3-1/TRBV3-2	TGTGCCAGCAGCATTCTTGGGACTAGCGGGATTCGGTCCTACGAGCAGTACTTC	CASSILGTSGIRSYEQYF
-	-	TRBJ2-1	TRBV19	TGTGCCAGTAGTACCGCAGGGAATGAGCAGTTCTTC	CASSTAGNEQFF
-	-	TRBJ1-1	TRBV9	TGTGCCAGCAGCGGGACAGAAAGTAACACTGAAGCTTTCTTT	CASSGTESNTEAFF
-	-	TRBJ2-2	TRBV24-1	TGTGCCACCAGTGATTTGCCCCCGAACACCGGGGAGCTGTTTTTT	CATSDLPPNTGELFF
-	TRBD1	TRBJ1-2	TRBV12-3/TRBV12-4	TGTGCCAGCAGTCGGGACAGCGGCTATGGCTACACCTTC	CASSRDSGYGYTF